This T cell receptor beta chain emerged from a study of metastatic and nonmetastatic thyroid tumors. TCRdb reassembled clones from the PCR reads with MiXCR. The sample lists about 35,000 clones, over 25% occurring once. Every patient was untreated before thyroid surgery. Study-level findings and limits: Reportedly, malignant thyroid tumors had significantly higher TCR beta diversity than benign nodules, in blood and tumor.

The length of the CDR3 is 17 residues. Trimming cost V 4 bases and J 1 base, with 19 bases left between them. Germline V gene sequence: CDR1 MGHDK, CDR2 SYGVNS. Comment on this clone: The antigen is undetermined.

The sequenced sample consisted of blood. The chain combines TRBV25-1 with TRBJ2-5; no clear D. This TCR derives from a female donor with papillary thyroid cancer or a benign thyroid nodule (not recorded which). Some clones in this sample may be carry-over from other donors' samples. The CDR3 protein is CASSVNPRHLAQETQYF. The CDR3 DNA reads as TGTGCCAGCAGTGTAAATCCTCGACATCTCGCCCAAGAGACCCAGTACTTC.